This TCR beta chain was recovered during a study of technical replicates of blood from a handful of donors. V gave up 0 bases and J gave up 4 bases; unmatched junction bases: 8. This CDR3 region has 16 residues. The germline V gene has CDR1 SGHNT and CDR2 YYREEE (reference sequence). Clones were read by immunoSEQ multiplex PCR, and TCRdb kept only the in-frame ones, dropping some. In the table there are more than 75,000 clones, 80% to 90% of which are singletons. The rearrangement joins TRBV5-4 to TRBJ1-2; TRBD1 matches 8 bases. What was sequenced was PBMCs. The sequence derives from a human donor in good health. Some clones in this sample may be carry-over from other donors' samples. The CDR3 is CASSLDPGTGLYGYTF. In nucleotides, the CDR3 is TGTGCCAGCAGCTTGGACCCCGGGACAGGACTCTATGGCTACACCTTC.